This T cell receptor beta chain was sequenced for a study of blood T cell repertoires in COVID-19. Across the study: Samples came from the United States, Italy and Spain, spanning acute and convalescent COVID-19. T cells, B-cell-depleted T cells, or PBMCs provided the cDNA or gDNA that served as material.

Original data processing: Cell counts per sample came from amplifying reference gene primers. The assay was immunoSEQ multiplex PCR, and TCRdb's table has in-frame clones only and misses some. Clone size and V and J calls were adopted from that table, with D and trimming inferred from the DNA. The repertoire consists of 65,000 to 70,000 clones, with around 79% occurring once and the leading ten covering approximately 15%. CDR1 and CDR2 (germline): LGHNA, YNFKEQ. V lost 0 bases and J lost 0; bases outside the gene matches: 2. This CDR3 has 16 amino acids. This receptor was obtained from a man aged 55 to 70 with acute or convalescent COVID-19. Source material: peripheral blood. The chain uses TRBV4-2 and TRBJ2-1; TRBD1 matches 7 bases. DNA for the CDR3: TGTGCCAGCAGCCAAGAGGGACAGATCTCCTACAATGAGCAGTTCTTC. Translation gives CASSQEGQISYNEQFF.